What follows describes a single TCR beta chain. CDR3 size: 16 residues. V dropped 4 bases and J dropped 7; count of bases not matched to a gene: 9. CDR1 and CDR2 (germline): MDHEN, SYDVKM. This entry is derived from a study of blood T cell repertoires in COVID-19. The overall study: Material from acute and convalescent COVID-19 was sourced from the United States, Italy and Spain. Sample material is recorded as cDNA or gDNA derived from T cells, B-cell-depleted T cells, or PBMCs.

The authors' processing: Reference gene primer amplification yielded estimated nucleated cell counts. The repertoire was sequenced with immunoSEQ multiplex PCR; TCRdb's copy has only in-frame clones and lacks some. That table gives V, J and clone size, and the DNA gave D and trimming. This table has a few hundred thousand clones, about four fifths appearing once. Sequenced sample: peripheral blood. This TCR was recovered from a young man who had recovered from COVID-19. The chain couples TRBV28 to TRBJ1-4; TRBD1 agrees at 10 bases. The CDR3 DNA is TGTGCCAGCAGTTCCCGCCCCGGACAGGGGGGTGAAAAACTGTTTTTT. The encoded protein is CASSSRPGQGGEKLFF.